The 5 T cell receptor beta chains below all came from one sample that was sequenced in a study of immune evolution from preneoplasia to lung adenocarcinoma. Assay: immunoSEQ multiplex PCR; the TCRdb copy retains only in-frame clones and omits some. The sample has roughly 38,000 clones; 60% to 75% are singletons. Specimen: FFPE invasive lung adenocarcinoma tissue. The receptors were gathered from a person aged 55-75 years with lung adenocarcinoma.

The chain couples TRBV28 to TRBJ2-2; D remains unclear. The V end was cut by 5 bases, the J end by 3 bases, with 10 bases between. Germline CDR1 reads MDHEN; CDR2 reads SYDVKM. This CDR3 spans 14 amino acids. The CDR3 loop is CASSPPRDTGELFF. CDR3 DNA: TGTGCCAGCAGTCCCCCCCGAGACACCGGGGAGCTGTTTTTT.

This sequence joins TRBV14 and TRBJ2-7; 8 bases are shared with TRBD1. V shed 4 bases, J shed 2 bases, and the junction held 10 bases outside the gene matches. From germline, CDR1 is SGHDN and CDR2 FVKESK. The CDR3 is 16 residues long. In DNA, the CDR3 is TGTGCCAGCAGCCTAAGAGGACAGGGAGGAACCTACGAGCAGTACTTC. It translates to CASSLRGQGGTYEQYF.

This clone was observed a handful of times. V gene TRBV6-5 combines with J gene TRBJ1-2, with no clear D. V lost 4 bases and J 0 bases, leaving 12 bases between the germline ends. Per germline, CDR1 MNHEY and CDR2 SVGAGI. This CDR3 has 15 amino acids. For the CDR3, the DNA is TGTGCCAGCAGTTCCCCTCGGGCGGCTAACTATGGCTACACCTTC. The encoded protein is CASSSPRAANYGYTF.

The rearrangement joins TRBV12-5 to TRBJ1-6; D possibly corresponds to TRBD1 (6 bases). The length of the CDR3 is 15 residues. V was pared by 2 bases and J by 15 bases, with 20 bases between. CDR1 is LGHNT, CDR2 FRNRAP, per germline. The CDR3 DNA follows: TGTGCTAGTGGTTTGTACACAACGTGGGACATACTCCTCCACTTT. Translating it yields CASGLYTTWDILLHF.

The CDR3, as DNA: TGTGCCAGCAGCTTCGGGAGTATGAGCAATCAGCCCCAGCATTTT. It translates to CASSFGSMSNQPQHF. The chain joins TRBV7-2 to TRBJ1-5; D is undetermined. Trimming cost V 3 bases and J 1 base, with 10 bases left between them. The CDR3 runs to 15 residues. Germline assignment: CDR1 SGHTA and CDR2 FQGNSA.